This T cell receptor (beta chain) was documented in a study of blood T cell repertoires in COVID-19. Across the whole study: Donors in the United States, Italy and Spain gave samples during acute or convalescent COVID-19. Sample material is recorded as cDNA or gDNA derived from T cells, B-cell-depleted T cells, or PBMCs.

This clone was found many times. The CDR3 runs to 15 residues. The J segment lost 7 bases and the V segment lost 1 base, leaving 8 bases of the junction unmatched. Germline V gene sequence: CDR1 LGHDT, CDR2 YNNKEL (reference sequence). Clones were read by immunoSEQ multiplex PCR, and TCRdb kept only the in-frame ones, dropping some. The data contain more than 300,000 clones, roughly four fifths of them singletons. Enrolled through a virtual design, the participants were between about 18 and 100 years of age and came from fewer than 30 US areas. Participants were placed into cohorts based on the clinical history they reported.

This chain joins TRBV3-1 (or the pseudogene TRBV3-2) and TRBJ1-2; 8 bases align to TRBD1. This TCR derives from a woman aged 45-65 years who had recovered from COVID-19. The specimen was PBMCs or T cells enriched from blood (not recorded which). CDR3 region: CASSQGQGAEGGYTF. CDR3 nucleotides: TGTGCCAGCAGCCAAGGGCAGGGGGCAGAAGGTGGCTACACCTTC.